The 8 T cell receptor beta chains given below trace back to one sample, sequenced in a study of cytomegalovirus exposure and HLA in healthy donors. The PCR contained 60 Vbeta and 13 Jbeta primers. TCRdb keeps only in-frame clones here, not all; method: immunoSEQ multiplex PCR. The sample consists of about 120,000 clones, roughly 71% of them appearing once. Sequencing input: PBMCs. The receptors originated from a man between 18 and 35 years old in good health and CMV-seropositive.

The J gene is TRBJ2-3, the V gene TRBV5-1; the match to TRBD1 covers 7 bases. Germline CDR1 and CDR2: SGHRS and YFSETQ. This CDR3 contains 16 residues. Losses at the gene ends were 4 bases for V and 3 bases for J; bases not matched to a gene: 11. The CDR3 nucleotides are TGCGCCAGCAGCCCGGAAGGACAGGTCGGGACAGATACGCAGTATTTT. This sequence encodes CASSPEGQVGTDTQYF.

J is TRBJ1-3 and V is TRBV18; no clear D. In germline, CDR1 is KGHSH, CDR2 LQKENI. V was trimmed by 2 bases and J by 0 bases, leaving 5 bases between them. CDR3 length: 14 residues. The DNA of the CDR3 is TGTGCCAGCTCACCAGCCAGCTCTGGAAACACCATATATTTT. This gives the protein CASSPASSGNTIYF. The full variable domain, with the rest looked up from reference TRBV18 and TRBJ1-3, is NAGVMQNPRHLVRRRGQEARLRCSPMKGHSHVYWYRQLPEEGLKFMVYLQKENIIDESGMPKERFSAEFPKEGPSILRIQQVVRGDSAAYFCASSPASSGNTIYFGEGSWLTVV.

This chain connects TRBV27 to TRBJ1-5, with D possibly matching TRBD1 (6 bases). The CDR3 length is 16 residues. Trimming removed 1 base from V and 1 base from J, with 11 bases in between. Germline values: CDR1 MNHEY, CDR2 SMNVEV (reference sequence). This CDR3 reads CASSLLGQGSNQPQHF. CDR3 nucleotides: TGTGCCAGCAGTTTATTGGGCCAGGGGAGCAATCAGCCCCAGCATTTT.

This clone was seen a few times. The chain combines TRBV7-3 with TRBJ2-5; the D is unclear. Trimming cost V 5 bases and J 2 bases, with 9 bases left between them. Germline values: CDR1 SGHTA, CDR2 FQGTGA. The CDR3 runs to 13 residues. The CDR3 loop reads CASSRSTQETQYF. In DNA form, the CDR3 reads TGTGCCAGCAGCAGGAGTACACAAGAGACCCAGTACTTC.

The rearrangement links TRBV7-7 to TRBJ2-1; no clear D gene. Trimming took 2 bases from V and 4 from J, leaving 9 bases between them. The CDR3 totals 14 residues. Germline V gives CDR1 SSHAT, CDR2 FNYEAQ (reference sequence). The CDR3 loop is CASSLSEVYNEQFF. In nucleotides, the CDR3 is TGTGCCAGCAGCTTAAGCGAAGTGTACAATGAGCAGTTCTTC. The full variable domain, completed using reference TRBV7-7 and TRBJ2-1, is GAGVSQSPRYKVTKRGQDVTLRCDPISSHATLYWYQQALGQGPEFLTYFNYEAQPDKSGLPSDRFSAERPEGSISTLTIQRTEQRDSAMYRCASSLSEVYNEQFFGPGTRLTVL.

The rearrangement links TRBV5-1 to TRBJ2-2; D is possibly TRBD1 (5 bases). Looked up from germline, CDR1 is SGHRS and CDR2 is YFSETQ. This CDR3 has 15 amino acids. Trimming cost V 1 base and J 4 bases, with 11 bases left between them. Written as DNA, the CDR3 is TGCGCCAGCAGCTTGATACAGGCAATCACCGGGGAGCTGTTTTTT. Residues: CASSLIQAITGELFF.

The gene calls are TRBV7-6 and TRBJ2-2; D gene ambiguous. The CDR3 contains 15 residues. V was trimmed by 1 base and J by 0 bases, leaving 6 bases between them. Germline CDR1 reads SGHVS; CDR2 reads FNYEAQ. The CDR3 sequence: CASSLGQSNTGELFF. The CDR3 DNA sequence: TGTGCCAGCAGCTTAGGGCAGTCGAACACCGGGGAGCTGTTTTTT.

The rearrangement links TRBV11-2 to TRBJ2-2; D is unclear. Looked up from germline, CDR1 is SGHAT and CDR2 is FQNNGV. This CDR3 has 14 amino acids. V gave up 5 bases and J gave up 3 bases, with 10 bases separating them. The CDR3 protein is CASSRATDTGELFF. The CDR3 nucleotides are TGTGCCAGCAGCCGAGCTACGGACACCGGGGAGCTGTTTTTT.